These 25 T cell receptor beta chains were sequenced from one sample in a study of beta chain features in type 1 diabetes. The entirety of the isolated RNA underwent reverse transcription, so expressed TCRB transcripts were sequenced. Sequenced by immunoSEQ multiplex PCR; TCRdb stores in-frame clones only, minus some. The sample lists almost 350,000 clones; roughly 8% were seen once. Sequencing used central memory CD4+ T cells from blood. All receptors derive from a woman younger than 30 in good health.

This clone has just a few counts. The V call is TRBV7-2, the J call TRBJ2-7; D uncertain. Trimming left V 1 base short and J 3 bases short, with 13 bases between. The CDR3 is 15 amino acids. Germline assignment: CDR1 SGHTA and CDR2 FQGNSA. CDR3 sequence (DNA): TGTGCCAGCAGCTTAGTAGCCAGCCCCCTCTACGAGCAGTACTTC. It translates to CASSLVASPLYEQYF.

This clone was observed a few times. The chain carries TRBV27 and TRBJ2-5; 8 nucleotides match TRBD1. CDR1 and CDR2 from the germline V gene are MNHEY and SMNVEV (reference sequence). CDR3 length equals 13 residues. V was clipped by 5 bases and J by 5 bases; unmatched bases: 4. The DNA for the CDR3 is TGTGCCAGCAGTCCTAACAGGGGGGAGACCCAGTACTTC. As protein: CASSPNRGETQYF.

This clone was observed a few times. The CDR3 DNA sequence: TGTGCCAGCAAAGCGGACACTGAAGCTTTCTTT. This codes for CASKADTEAFF. The gene calls are TRBV2 and TRBJ1-1, with unresolved D. CDR3 length: 11 amino acids. The V end was cut by 7 bases, the J end by 3 bases, with 6 bases between. Looked up from germline, CDR1 is SNHLY and CDR2 is FYNNEI.

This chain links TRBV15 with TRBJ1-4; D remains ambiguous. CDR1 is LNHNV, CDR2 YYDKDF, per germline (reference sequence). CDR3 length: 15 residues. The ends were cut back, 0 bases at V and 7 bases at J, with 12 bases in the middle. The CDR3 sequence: CATSRDFSPGEKLFF. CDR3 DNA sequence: TGTGCCACCAGCAGAGATTTTAGTCCGGGTGAAAAACTGTTTTTT.

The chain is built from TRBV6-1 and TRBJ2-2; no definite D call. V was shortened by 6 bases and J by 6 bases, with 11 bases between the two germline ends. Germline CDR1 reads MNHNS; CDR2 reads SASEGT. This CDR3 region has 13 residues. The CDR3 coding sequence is TGTGCCAGCAGCTCTCCACGAGCCGGGGAGCTGTTTTTT. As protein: CASSSPRAGELFF.

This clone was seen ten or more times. CDR3 nucleotide sequence: TGTGCCAGCAGCTTAGCTCCGGTATCGGAGCAGTTCTTC. Residues: CASSLAPVSEQFF. The chain is built from TRBV7-2 and TRBJ2-1, with D unresolved. The CDR3 sequence is 13 residues long. The V end was cut by 0 bases, the J end by 10 bases, with 10 bases between. Germline assignment: CDR1 SGHTA and CDR2 FQGNSA.

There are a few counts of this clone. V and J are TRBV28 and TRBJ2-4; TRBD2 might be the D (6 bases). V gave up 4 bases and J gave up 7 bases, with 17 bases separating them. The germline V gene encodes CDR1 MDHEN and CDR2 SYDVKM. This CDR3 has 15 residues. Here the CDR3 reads CASSSLGGTVNIQYF. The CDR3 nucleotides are TGTGCCAGCAGTTCATTGGGCGGGACGGTTAACATTCAGTACTTC.

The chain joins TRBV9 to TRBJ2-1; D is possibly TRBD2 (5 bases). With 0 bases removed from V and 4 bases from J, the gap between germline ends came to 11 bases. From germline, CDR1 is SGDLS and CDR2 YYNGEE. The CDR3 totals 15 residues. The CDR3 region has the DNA TGTGCCAGCAGCGTAGCACCAGCGGAATACAATGAGCAGTTCTTC. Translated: CASSVAPAEYNEQFF.

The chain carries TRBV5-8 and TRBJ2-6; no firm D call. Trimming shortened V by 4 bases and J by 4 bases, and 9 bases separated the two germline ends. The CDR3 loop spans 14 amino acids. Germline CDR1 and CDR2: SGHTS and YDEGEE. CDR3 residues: CASSLAPGANVLTF. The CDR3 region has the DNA TGTGCCAGCAGCCTCGCCCCCGGGGCCAACGTCCTGACTTTC.

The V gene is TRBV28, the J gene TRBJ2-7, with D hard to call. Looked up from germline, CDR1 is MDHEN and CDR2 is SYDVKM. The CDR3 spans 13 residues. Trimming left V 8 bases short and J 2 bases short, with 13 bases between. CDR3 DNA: TGTGCCAGCCGACCCCAGCCGACCTACGAGCAGTACTTC. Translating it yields CASRPQPTYEQYF.

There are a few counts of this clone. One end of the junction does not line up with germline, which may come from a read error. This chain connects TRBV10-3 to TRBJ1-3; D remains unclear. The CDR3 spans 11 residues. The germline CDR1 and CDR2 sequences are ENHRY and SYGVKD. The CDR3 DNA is TGTGCCGTCAGGTCTGGAAACACCATATATTTT. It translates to CAVRSGNTIYF.

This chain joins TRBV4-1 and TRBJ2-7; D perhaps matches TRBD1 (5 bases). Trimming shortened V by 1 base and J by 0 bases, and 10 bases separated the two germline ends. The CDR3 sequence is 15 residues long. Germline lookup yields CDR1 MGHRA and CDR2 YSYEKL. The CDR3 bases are TGCGCCAGCAGCCAAGGCCCAGGGTTCTCCTACGAGCAGTACTTC. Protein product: CASSQGPGFSYEQYF.

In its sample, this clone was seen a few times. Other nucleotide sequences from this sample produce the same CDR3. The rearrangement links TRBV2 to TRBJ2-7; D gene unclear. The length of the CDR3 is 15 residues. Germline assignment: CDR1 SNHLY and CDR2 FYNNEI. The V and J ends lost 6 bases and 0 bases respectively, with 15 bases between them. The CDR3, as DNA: TGTGCCAGCAGCGCTATCTACGGCAGCTCCTACGAGCAGTACTTC. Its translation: CASSAIYGSSYEQYF.

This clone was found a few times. DNA of the CDR3: TGTGCCAGCAGCCGCCGGGACAGAAGCTCCGAGCAGTACTTC. Protein: CASSRRDRSSEQYF. This chain connects TRBV5-4 to TRBJ2-7; 7 bases align to TRBD1. V lost 4 bases, J lost 6 bases, and 10 bases stayed unmatched. The CDR3 sequence is 14 residues long. The germline gives CDR1 SGHNT, CDR2 YYREEE (reference sequence).

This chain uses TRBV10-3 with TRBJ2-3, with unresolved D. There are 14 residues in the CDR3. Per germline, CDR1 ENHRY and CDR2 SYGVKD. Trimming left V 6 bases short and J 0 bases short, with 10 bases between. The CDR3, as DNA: TGTGCCATCAGCAAAGACACTAGCACAGATACGCAGTATTTT. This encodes CAISKDTSTDTQYF.

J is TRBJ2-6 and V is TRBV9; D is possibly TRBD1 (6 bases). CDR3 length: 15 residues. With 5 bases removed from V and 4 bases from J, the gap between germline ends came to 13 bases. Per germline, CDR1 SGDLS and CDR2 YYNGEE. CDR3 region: CASSTQGTGANVLTF. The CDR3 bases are TGTGCCAGCAGTACGCAGGGGACCGGGGCCAACGTCCTGACTTTC.

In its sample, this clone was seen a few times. This CDR3 reads CASSQAKWERGHEQFF. The CDR3 DNA is TGTGCCAGCAGCCAAGCCAAGTGGGAGAGAGGCCATGAGCAGTTCTTC. This chain links TRBV14 with TRBJ2-1, with D perhaps matching TRBD2 (5 bases). This CDR3 contains 16 residues. V lost 1 base and J lost 8, with 18 bases in between. Germline CDR1 reads SGHDN; CDR2 reads FVKESK.

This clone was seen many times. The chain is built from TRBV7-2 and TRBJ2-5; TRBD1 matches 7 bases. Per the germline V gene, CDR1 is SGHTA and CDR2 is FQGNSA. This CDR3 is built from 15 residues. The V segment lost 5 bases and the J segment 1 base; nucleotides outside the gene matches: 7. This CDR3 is CASSANRGPQETQYF. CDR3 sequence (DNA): TGTGCCAGCAGCGCGAACAGGGGTCCCCAAGAGACCCAGTACTTC.

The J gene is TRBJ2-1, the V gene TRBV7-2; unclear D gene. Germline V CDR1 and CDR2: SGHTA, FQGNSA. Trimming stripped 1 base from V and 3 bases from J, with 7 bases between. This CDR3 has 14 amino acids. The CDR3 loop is CASSLDSSYNEQFF. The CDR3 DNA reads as TGTGCCAGCAGCTTAGACAGCAGCTACAATGAGCAGTTCTTC.

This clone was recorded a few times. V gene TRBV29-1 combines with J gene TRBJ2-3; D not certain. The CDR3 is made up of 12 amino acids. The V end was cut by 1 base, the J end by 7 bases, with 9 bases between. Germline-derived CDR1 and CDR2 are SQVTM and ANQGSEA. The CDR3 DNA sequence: TGCAGCGTTGAAGTGGGAAAAAATACGCAGTATTTT. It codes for CSVEVGKNTQYF.

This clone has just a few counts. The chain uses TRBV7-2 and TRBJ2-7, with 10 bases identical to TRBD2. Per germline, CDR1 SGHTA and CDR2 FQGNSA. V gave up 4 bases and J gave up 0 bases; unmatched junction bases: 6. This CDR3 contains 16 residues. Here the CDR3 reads CASSSAGTSASYEQYF. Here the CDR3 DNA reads TGTGCCAGCAGCTCCGCCGGGACTAGCGCCTCCTACGAGCAGTACTTC.

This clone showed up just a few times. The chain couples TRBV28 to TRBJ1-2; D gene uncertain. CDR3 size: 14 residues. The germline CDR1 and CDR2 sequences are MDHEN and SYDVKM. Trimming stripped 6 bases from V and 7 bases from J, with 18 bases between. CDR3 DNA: TGTGCCAGCAGCTATACCTCCCTAGGTCCTGGCTACACCTTC. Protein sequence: CASSYTSLGPGYTF.

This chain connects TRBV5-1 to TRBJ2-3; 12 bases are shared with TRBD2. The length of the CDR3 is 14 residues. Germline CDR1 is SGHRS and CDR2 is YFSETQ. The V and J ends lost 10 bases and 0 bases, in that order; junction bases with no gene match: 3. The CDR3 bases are TGCGCCCGCGGGACTAGCGGGAGCACAGATACGCAGTATTTT. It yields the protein CARGTSGSTDTQYF.

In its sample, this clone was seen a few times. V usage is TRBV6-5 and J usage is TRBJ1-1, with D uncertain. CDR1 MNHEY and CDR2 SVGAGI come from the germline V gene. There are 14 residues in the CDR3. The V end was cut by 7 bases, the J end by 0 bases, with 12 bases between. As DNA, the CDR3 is TGTGCCAGCACCGGAGACGGCATGAACACTGAAGCTTTCTTT. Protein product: CASTGDGMNTEAFF.

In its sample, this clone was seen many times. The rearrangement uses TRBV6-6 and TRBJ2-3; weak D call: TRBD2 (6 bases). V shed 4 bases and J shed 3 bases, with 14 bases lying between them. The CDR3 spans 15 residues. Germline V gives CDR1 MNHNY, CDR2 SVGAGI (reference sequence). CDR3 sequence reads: CASSLAGRGTDTQYF. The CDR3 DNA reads TGTGCCAGCAGTTTGGCGGGGCGAGGGACAGATACGCAGTATTTT.